This TCR beta chain was obtained from a study of blood T cell repertoires in COVID-19. Some clones are missing from TCRdb's copy, which holds only in-frame ones; the method was immunoSEQ multiplex PCR. Of about 250,000 clones in the sample, about nine tenths were seen once. CDR1 MNHEY and CDR2 SMNVEV come from the germline V gene (reference sequence). There are 14 residues in the CDR3. V was shortened by 5 bases and J by 4 bases, with 14 bases between the two germline ends. Each recovered donor of Cohort 3 presented with two negative PCRs, clearance, or symptom resolution. Sequences were obtained from PBMCs or T cells enriched from blood (not recorded which). The rearrangement joins TRBV27 to TRBJ1-2, with TRBD1 as a possible D gene (6 bases). This sequence was found in a man aged 40-55 years who had recovered from COVID-19. The DNA for the CDR3 is TGTGCCAGCAGTCCACCGGACAGCATCTATGGCTACACCTTC. Protein: CASSPPDSIYGYTF.